A single sample gave rise to the 3 T cell receptor beta chains below, sequenced in a study of B cell selection in AIRE deficiency. Only in-frame clones appear in the TCRdb table, and some are missing; sequencing was by immunoSEQ multiplex PCR. In the table there are tens of thousands of clones, about 94% of which are singletons. Regulatory T cells were sorted as CD4+CD25hiCD127low/negative cells. Sequenced sample: Tregs sorted from PBMCs. The receptors come from a human donor with AIRE deficiency.

The chain employs TRBV19 and TRBJ1-4; D is perhaps TRBD1 (6 bases). Trimming cost V 5 bases and J 2 bases, with 18 bases left between them. This CDR3 is 17 amino acids long. Germline V lookup: CDR1 LNHDA, CDR2 SQIVND (reference sequence). CDR3 loop: CASSPRARGRTNEKLFF. Written as DNA, the CDR3 is TGTGCCAGTAGTCCACGGGCTAGGGGGAGGACTAATGAAAAACTGTTTTTT.

The J gene is TRBJ1-1, the V gene TRBV5-5, with 7 bases identical to TRBD1. The CDR3 has 16 residues. CDR1 is SGHKS, CDR2 YYEKEE, per germline (reference sequence). The J segment lost 3 bases and the V segment lost 0 bases, leaving 8 bases of the junction unmatched. The CDR3 loop reads CASSLEGGQFHTEAFF. The CDR3 DNA follows: TGTGCCAGCAGCTTGGAAGGGGGACAGTTCCACACTGAAGCTTTCTTT.

This chain connects TRBV5-5 to TRBJ1-1; possibly TRBD1 for D (5 bases). The CDR3 is made up of 14 amino acids. Germline assignment: CDR1 SGHKS and CDR2 YYEKEE (reference sequence). Trimming stripped 2 bases from V and 7 bases from J, with 15 bases between. The CDR3 region is CASSFSGAVLEAFF. CDR3 nucleotides: TGTGCCAGCAGCTTCAGCGGGGCAGTCCTTGAAGCTTTCTTT.